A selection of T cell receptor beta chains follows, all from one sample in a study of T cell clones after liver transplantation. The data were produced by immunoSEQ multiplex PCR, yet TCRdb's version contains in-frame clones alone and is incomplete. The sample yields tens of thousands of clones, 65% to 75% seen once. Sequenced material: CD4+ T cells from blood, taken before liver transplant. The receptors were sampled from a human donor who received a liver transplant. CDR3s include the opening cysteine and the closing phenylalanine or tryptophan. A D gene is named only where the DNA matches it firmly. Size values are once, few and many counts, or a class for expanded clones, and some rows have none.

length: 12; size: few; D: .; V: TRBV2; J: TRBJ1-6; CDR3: CASSTNNSPLHF; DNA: TGTGCCAGCAGCACTAATAATTCACCCCTCCACTTT
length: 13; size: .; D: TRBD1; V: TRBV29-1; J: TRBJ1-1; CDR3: CSVGDRGDMGAFF; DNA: TGCAGCGTCGGGGACAGGGGCGACATGGGCGCTTTCTTT
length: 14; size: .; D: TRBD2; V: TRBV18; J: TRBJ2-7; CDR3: CASSRTSGGDEQYF; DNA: TGTGCCAGCTCACGGACTAGCGGGGGGGACGAGCAGTACTTC
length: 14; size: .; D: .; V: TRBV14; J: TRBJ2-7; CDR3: CASSQDLETGRQYF; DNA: TGTGCCAGCAGCCAAGATTTAGAAACAGGGAGACAGTACTTC
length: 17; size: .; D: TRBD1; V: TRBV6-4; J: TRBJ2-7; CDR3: CASSDLSGTGARYEQYF; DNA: TGTGCCAGCAGTGACCTGTCCGGGACAGGGGCCCGCTACGAGCAGTACTTC
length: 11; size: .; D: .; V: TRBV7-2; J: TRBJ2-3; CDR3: CASTEENTQYF; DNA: TGTGCCAGCACCGAGGAGAATACGCAGTATTTT
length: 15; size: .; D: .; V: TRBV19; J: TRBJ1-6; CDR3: CASSNGHRSDSPLHF; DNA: TGTGCCAGTAGTAACGGACACCGATCCGATTCACCCCTCCACTTT
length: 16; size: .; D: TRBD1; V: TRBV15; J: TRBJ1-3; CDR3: CATSGGTGPRGNTIYF; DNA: TGTGCCACCAGCGGGGGGACAGGGCCTCGTGGAAACACCATATATTTT
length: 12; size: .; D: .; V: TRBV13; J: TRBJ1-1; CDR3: CASSSGRRGAFF; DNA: TGTGCCAGCAGCTCCGGACGCAGGGGAGCTTTCTTT
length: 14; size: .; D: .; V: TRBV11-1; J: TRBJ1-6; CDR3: CASTDIGNLSPLHF; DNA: TGTGCCAGCACCGATATCGGTAATTTATCACCCCTCCACTTT
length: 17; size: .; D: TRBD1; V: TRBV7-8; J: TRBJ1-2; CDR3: CASSRPGQGPRDYGYTF; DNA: TGTGCCAGCAGCAGGCCGGGACAGGGGCCTAGGGACTATGGCTACACCTTC
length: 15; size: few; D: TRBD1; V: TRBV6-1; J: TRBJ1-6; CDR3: CASSEYRTGTTPLHF; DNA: TGTGCCAGCAGTGAATATCGGACAGGGACAACACCCCTCCACTTT
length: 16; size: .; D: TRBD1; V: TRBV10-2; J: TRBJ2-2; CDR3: CASSESRDRGSGELFF; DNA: TGCGCCAGCAGTGAGTCCCGGGACAGGGGGAGCGGGGAGCTGTTTTTT
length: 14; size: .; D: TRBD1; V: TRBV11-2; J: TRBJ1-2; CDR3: CASSSGQAQGGYTF; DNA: TGTGCCAGCAGCTCAGGACAGGCCCAGGGCGGCTACACCTTC
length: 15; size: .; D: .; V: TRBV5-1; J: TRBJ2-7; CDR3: CASSLSAGSTYEQYF; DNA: TGCGCCAGCAGCTTGTCCGCGGGGAGCACCTACGAGCAGTACTTC
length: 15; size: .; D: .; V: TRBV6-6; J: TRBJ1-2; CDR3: CASSYLAEGSIGYTF; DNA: TGTGCCAGCAGTTACCTCGCGGAAGGGAGCATCGGCTACACCTTC
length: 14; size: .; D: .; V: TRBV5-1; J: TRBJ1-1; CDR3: CASSLGTANTEAFF; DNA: TGCGCCAGCAGCTTGGGGACAGCCAACACTGAAGCTTTCTTT
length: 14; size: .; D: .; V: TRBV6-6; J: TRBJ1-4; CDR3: CASLSLTTNEKLFF; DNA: TGTGCCAGCCTAAGCCTCACAACTAATGAAAAACTGTTTTTT
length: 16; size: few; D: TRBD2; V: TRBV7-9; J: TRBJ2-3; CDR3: CASSHQLAGRTDTQYF; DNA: TGTGCCAGCAGCCACCAACTAGCGGGGCGCACAGATACGCAGTATTTT
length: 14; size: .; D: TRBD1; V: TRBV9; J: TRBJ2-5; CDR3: CASSVAGGQETQYF; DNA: TGTGCCAGCAGCGTAGCAGGGGGCCAAGAGACCCAGTACTTC
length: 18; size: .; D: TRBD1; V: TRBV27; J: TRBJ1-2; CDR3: CASSLWPGLGGTGDGYTF; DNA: TGTGCCAGCAGTTTATGGCCGGGGTTGGGAGGGACAGGGGATGGCTACACCTTC
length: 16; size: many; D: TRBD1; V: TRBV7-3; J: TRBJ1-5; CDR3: CASSLRTGGVNQPQHF; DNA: TGTGCCAGCAGCTTAAGGACAGGGGGGGTTAATCAGCCCCAGCATTTT
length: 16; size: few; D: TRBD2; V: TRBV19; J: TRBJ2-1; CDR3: CASIPRLAGAGNEQFF; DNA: TGTGCCAGTATACCTCGACTAGCGGGGGCCGGGAATGAGCAGTTCTTC
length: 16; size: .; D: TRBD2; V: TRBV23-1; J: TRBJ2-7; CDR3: CASSQLAGVESYEQYF; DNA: TGCGCCAGCAGTCAATTGGCGGGGGTTGAGTCCTACGAGCAGTACTTC
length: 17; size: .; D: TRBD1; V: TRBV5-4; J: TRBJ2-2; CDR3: CASSLRGGTGNTGELFF; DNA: TGTGCCAGCAGCTTGCGGGGCGGGACAGGGAACACCGGGGAGCTGTTTTTT
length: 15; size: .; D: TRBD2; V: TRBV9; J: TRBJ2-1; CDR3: CASSAGTSDNNEQFF; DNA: TGTGCCAGCAGCGCCGGGACTAGCGACAACAATGAGCAGTTCTTC
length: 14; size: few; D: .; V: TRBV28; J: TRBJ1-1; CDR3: CASSLMRMNTEAFF; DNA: TGTGCCAGCAGTTTAATGCGGATGAACACTGAAGCTTTCTTT
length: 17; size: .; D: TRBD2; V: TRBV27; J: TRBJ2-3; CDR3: CASSLRLAGTPTDTQYF; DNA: TGTGCCAGCAGTTTAAGACTAGCGGGGACCCCCACAGATACGCAGTATTTT
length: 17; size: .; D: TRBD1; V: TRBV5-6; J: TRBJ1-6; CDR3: CASSPGTGSSYNSPLHF; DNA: TGTGCCAGCAGCCCCGGGACAGGGAGCTCCTATAATTCACCCCTCCACTTT
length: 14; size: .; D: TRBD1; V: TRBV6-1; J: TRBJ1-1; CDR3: CASSLDRGLTEAFF; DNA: TGTGCCAGCAGTCTAGACAGGGGGCTTACTGAAGCTTTCTTT
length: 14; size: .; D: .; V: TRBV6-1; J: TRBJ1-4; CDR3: CASSAGLTNEKLFF; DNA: TGTGCCAGCAGTGCGGGACTGACTAATGAAAAACTGTTTTTT
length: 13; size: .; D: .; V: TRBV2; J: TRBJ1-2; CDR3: CASSEMSVSGYTF; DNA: TGTGCCAGCAGTGAAATGAGTGTCTCAGGCTACACCTTC
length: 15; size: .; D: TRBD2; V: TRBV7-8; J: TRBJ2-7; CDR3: CASSPSGGASYEQYF; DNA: TGTGCCAGCAGTCCTAGCGGGGGAGCTTCCTACGAGCAGTACTTC
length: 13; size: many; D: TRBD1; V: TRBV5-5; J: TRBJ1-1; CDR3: CASSLDSGGKAFF; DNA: TGTGCCAGCAGCTTAGATTCAGGGGGTAAAGCTTTCTTT